Below are 32 T cell receptor beta chains sequenced from a single sample in a study of cytomegalovirus exposure and HLA in healthy donors. Using immunoSEQ multiplex PCR, the repertoire was profiled, and TCRdb retains in-frame clones only, with some absent. The table has around 150,000 clones, roughly 86% seen once; the top ten hold 4% to 4.5%. Source material: PBMCs. The origin of the receptors is a young man in good health and CMV-seropositive.

V usage is TRBV7-9 and J usage is TRBJ1-4; 9 nucleotides align to TRBD1. CDR1 SEHNR and CDR2 FQNEAQ come from the germline V gene (reference sequence). The CDR3 runs 15 residues. V shed 10 bases and J 7 bases; nucleotides not matched to a gene: 13. The CDR3 spells CATDRGSVSGEKLFF. The CDR3 nucleotides read TGTGCCACAGACAGGGGGTCAGTCTCGGGTGAAAAACTGTTTTTT. Using reference TRBV7-9 and TRBJ1-4 for the parts outside the CDR3, the full variable domain is DTGVSQNPRHKITKRGQNVTFRCDPISEHNRLYWYRQTLGQGPEFLTYFQNEAQLEKSRLLSDRFSAERPKGSFSTLEIQRTEQGDSAMYLCATDRGSVSGEKLFFGSGTQLSVL.

The sample holds a few counts of this clone. This chain uses TRBV28 with TRBJ1-5; unclear D gene. Germline V gene sequence: CDR1 MDHEN, CDR2 SYDVKM. There are 12 residues in the CDR3. Trimming pared 10 bases from V and 6 bases from J, leaving 13 bases between. CDR3 sequence (DNA): TGTGCCACCCTGGCGGGCGTTCAGCCCCAGCATTTT. This sequence encodes CATLAGVQPQHF.

The sample holds one count of this clone. The CDR3 nucleotides read TGTGCCAGCTCATCACGACAGGGGCGGGAGACCCAGTACTTC. It is translated as CASSSRQGRETQYF. The chain joins TRBV18 to TRBJ2-5; 8 bases map to TRBD1. Germline V gene data show CDR1 as KGHSH and CDR2 as LQKENI. The CDR3 covers 14 residues. After removal of 5 bases from V and 5 bases from J, the junction contained 7 bases not matched to a gene.

The chain links TRBV5-5 to TRBJ2-1; 8 positions match TRBD1. Trimming took 2 bases from V and 8 from J; bases not matched to a gene: 6. The CDR3 runs to 14 residues. CDR1 and CDR2 from the germline V gene are SGHKS and YYEKEE (reference sequence). CDR3 sequence: CASSFDRGIHEQFF. CDR3 DNA sequence: TGTGCCAGCAGCTTCGACAGGGGTATTCATGAGCAGTTCTTC.

V gene TRBV18 combines with J gene TRBJ1-2; the D gene is possibly TRBD1 (6 bases). Trimming took 2 bases from V and 4 from J, leaving 14 bases between them. Germline CDR1 reads KGHSH; CDR2 reads LQKENI. The CDR3 is 15 amino acids. This chain's CDR3 is CASSPNQGRSYGYTF. The CDR3 region has the DNA TGTGCCAGCTCACCAAATCAGGGGAGAAGCTATGGCTACACCTTC.

In this sample, this clone turned up a few times. The chain uses TRBV7-9 and TRBJ2-7, with D possibly being TRBD1 (6 bases). The germline V gene has CDR1 SEHNR and CDR2 FQNEAQ (reference sequence). The CDR3 loop spans 14 amino acids. V was trimmed by 1 base and J by 5 bases, leaving 12 bases between them. CDR3 loop: CASSLVQGINEQYF. The DNA of the CDR3 is TGTGCCAGCAGCTTAGTACAGGGTATCAACGAGCAGTACTTC.

The chain links TRBV7-3 to TRBJ2-1; D not resolved. Germline lookup yields CDR1 SGHTA and CDR2 FQGTGA. The CDR3 contains 15 residues. V lost 2 bases to trimming and J lost 0 bases, with 8 bases between them. CDR3 sequence reads: CASSLSRSSYNEQFF. The CDR3 nucleotides read TGTGCCAGCAGCTTATCTAGAAGCTCCTACAATGAGCAGTTCTTC.

As regards this clone: The junction departs from the called germline gene at one end, perhaps through a read error. The V gene is TRBV11-2, the J gene TRBJ2-5; 12 bases are a match to TRBD2. This CDR3 comprises 14 residues. Germline assignment: CDR1 SGHAT and CDR2 FQNNGV. This CDR3 reads CASSNLAGGSNQDF. CDR3 nucleotide sequence: TGTGCCAGCAGCAACCTAGCGGGAGGGTCTAATCAAGACTTC. The entire variable domain, with the rest obtained from reference TRBV11-2 and TRBJ2-5, is as follows: EAGVAQSPRYKIIEKRQSVAFWCNPISGHATLYWYQQILGQGPKLLIQFQNNGVVDDSQLPKDRFSAERLKGVDSTLKIQPAKLEDSAVYLCASSNLAGGSNQDFGPGTRLLVL.

This clone was seen a few times. V usage is TRBV27 and J usage is TRBJ2-7; tentatively, D is TRBD1 (6 bases). Trimming pared 4 bases from V and 5 bases from J, leaving 15 bases between. This CDR3 is built from 14 residues. Per germline, CDR1 MNHEY and CDR2 SMNVEV (reference sequence). The CDR3 region is CASSYRQQGNEQYF. As DNA, the CDR3 is TGTGCCAGCAGTTACCGTCAACAGGGTAACGAGCAGTACTTC.

J is TRBJ2-2 and V is TRBV9; no clear D. The CDR3 is made up of 12 amino acids. V shed 5 bases and J shed 2 bases, with 4 bases lying between them. Germline values: CDR1 SGDLS, CDR2 YYNGEE. CDR3 amino acids: CASRTNTGELFF. The CDR3 nucleotides are TGTGCCAGCAGGACTAACACCGGGGAGCTGTTTTTT.

The chain links TRBV27 to TRBJ2-3; 8 nucleotides agree with TRBD1. Unmatched junction bases numbered 14, after V lost 10 bases and J lost 5 bases. The CDR3 is 15 residues long. Germline CDR1 is MNHEY and CDR2 is SMNVEV (reference sequence). This CDR3 is CATPLATGVVDTQYF. The CDR3 DNA follows: TGTGCCACCCCCTTAGCGACAGGGGTTGTAGATACGCAGTATTTT.

V is TRBV5-6 and J is TRBJ1-1; TRBD1 aligns across 8 bases. This CDR3 is 14 amino acids long. In germline, CDR1 is SGHDT, CDR2 YYEEEE. V lost 1 base, J lost 7 bases, and 6 bases stayed unmatched. CDR3 nucleotides: TGTGCCAGCAGCTTGAGGGACAGGTATATTGAAGCTTTCTTT. This codes for CASSLRDRYIEAFF.

The V gene is TRBV9, the J gene TRBJ2-5; 11 nucleotides agree with TRBD2. CDR3 size: 15 residues. Germline V gives CDR1 SGDLS, CDR2 YYNGEE. V was clipped by 3 bases and J by 2 bases; unmatched bases: 3. CDR3 bases: TGTGCCAGCAGCGCGGGACTAGCGGCTCAAGAGACCCAGTACTTC. Residues: CASSAGLAAQETQYF.

The V call is TRBV4-1, the J call TRBJ2-3; 12 bases align to TRBD2. This CDR3 is 15 amino acids long. Germline CDR1 and CDR2: MGHRA and YSYEKL. Trimming removed 4 bases from V and 4 bases from J; junction bases left unmatched: 3. CDR3 sequence reads: CASSRLAGVADTQYF. CDR3 bases: TGCGCCAGCAGCCGACTAGCGGGAGTCGCAGATACGCAGTATTTT.

This chain joins TRBV6-5 and TRBJ2-1; 10 bases map to TRBD2. Trimming at V came to 2 bases and at J to 12 bases, leaving 13 bases not matched to a gene. The germline V gene has CDR1 MNHEY and CDR2 SVGAGI. This CDR3 is built from 16 residues. The CDR3 region is CASSYRSSGSPGPQFF. CDR3 bases: TGTGCCAGCAGTTACCGGTCTAGCGGGAGCCCTGGACCGCAGTTCTTC.

V usage is TRBV30 and J usage is TRBJ2-1; 8 positions match TRBD2. Trimming at V came to 3 bases and at J to 9 bases, leaving 13 bases not matched to a gene. Germline CDR1 GTSNPN, CDR2 SVGIG (reference sequence). The CDR3 is 15 residues long. Here the CDR3 DNA reads TGTGCCTGGAGACCCCGAGCGGGAGTTATTGGTGAGCAGTTCTTC. Its translation is CAWRPRAGVIGEQFF.

The rearrangement joins TRBV15 to TRBJ2-1; 10 bases agree with TRBD2. Germline V CDR1 and CDR2: LNHNV, YYDKDF (reference sequence). The CDR3 is 14 amino acids. The V segment lost 0 bases and the J segment 11 bases; nucleotides outside the gene matches: 4. Written as DNA, the CDR3 is TGTGCCACCAGCAGAGATTTGACTAGCGGGCAGCAGTTCTTC. The encoded protein is CATSRDLTSGQQFF.

The table lists this clone with a count of one. The V gene is TRBV15, the J gene TRBJ1-5; D unclear. The CDR3 is 17 residues long. Germline V CDR1 and CDR2: LNHNV, YYDKDF (reference sequence). V lost 2 bases and J 0 bases, leaving 14 bases between the germline ends. The CDR3 DNA sequence: TGTGCCACCAGCAGACGGGTAGGTCACCTTAGCAATCAGCCCCAGCATTTT. The encoded protein is CATSRRVGHLSNQPQHF.

This sequence joins TRBV10-3 and TRBJ2-3, with a possible D match to TRBD1 (7 bases). CDR1 and CDR2 (germline): ENHRY, SYGVKD. V shed 6 bases and J shed 0 bases, with 13 bases lying between them. The CDR3 has 15 amino acids. CDR3 in DNA: TGTGCCATCAGCCAACAGGGGACTAGCACAGATACGCAGTATTTT. Translation: CAISQQGTSTDTQYF.

This chain uses TRBV6-6 with TRBJ2-1, with 8 bases that match TRBD2. Trimming removed 2 bases from V and 9 bases from J; junction bases left unmatched: 6. Germline V gene sequence: CDR1 MNHNY, CDR2 SVGAGI (reference sequence). The length of the CDR3 is 14 residues. The CDR3 is CASSYGTSIGEQFF. DNA of the CDR3: TGTGCCAGCAGTTACGGGACTAGTATTGGTGAGCAGTTCTTC.

A single count supports this clone. V and J are TRBV6-6 and TRBJ1-1; 7 positions agree with TRBD1. The CDR3 is 13 amino acids. CDR1 and CDR2 from the germline V gene are MNHNY and SVGAGI (reference sequence). The ends lost 4 bases at V and 1 base at J; junction bases unmatched: 0. DNA of the CDR3: TGTGCCAGCAGTTGGACAGGGAACACTGAAGCTTTCTTT. Protein product: CASSWTGNTEAFF.

This clone has a single count. The rearrangement links TRBV19 to TRBJ2-1; 10 bases match TRBD2. CDR1 is LNHDA, CDR2 SQIVND, per germline (reference sequence). There are 19 residues in the CDR3. After removal of 7 bases from V and 2 bases from J, the junction contained 17 bases not matched to a gene. CDR3 sequence reads: CASMKSGWSGRGTYNEQFF. DNA of the CDR3: TGTGCCAGTATGAAGAGTGGATGGAGCGGGAGGGGGACCTACAATGAGCAGTTCTTC.

The table lists this clone with a count of one. This rearrangement joins TRBV7-9 to TRBJ2-3, with a tentative D call TRBD2 (6 bases). The germline V and J ends were trimmed by 5 bases and 2 bases, with 11 bases remaining between them. The germline V gene has CDR1 SEHNR and CDR2 FQNEAQ (reference sequence). The CDR3 consists of 14 residues. CDR3 sequence (DNA): TGTGCCAGCAGCCCCCCGGGACTCACAGATACGCAGTATTTT. Translation gives CASSPPGLTDTQYF.

The V and J genes are TRBV11-2 and TRBJ2-2; 7 bases map to TRBD1. Germline assignment: CDR1 SGHAT and CDR2 FQNNGV. Losses at the gene ends were 5 bases for V and 4 bases for J; bases not matched to a gene: 7. The CDR3 consists of 15 residues. Here the CDR3 reads CASSETGDTTGELFF. Here the CDR3 DNA reads TGTGCCAGCAGCGAAACAGGGGATACCACCGGGGAGCTGTTTTTT.

J is TRBJ2-7 and V is TRBV5-1; weak D call: TRBD2 (6 bases). The germline V gene encodes CDR1 SGHRS and CDR2 YFSETQ. Trimming removed 1 base from V and 5 bases from J, with 16 bases in between. The CDR3 is 15 amino acids. CDR3 residues: CASSLSGSESHEQYF. The CDR3 region has the DNA TGCGCCAGCAGCTTGAGCGGGTCTGAGTCCCACGAGCAGTACTTC.

The chain employs TRBV18 and TRBJ1-2; 9 positions match TRBD1. Per the germline V gene, CDR1 is KGHSH and CDR2 is LQKENI. The CDR3 sequence is 15 residues long. J gave up 4 bases and V 3 bases, and 6 bases lay outside the gene matches. In DNA, the CDR3 is TGTGCCAGCTCACCTACGGGACAGGGAGGCTATGGCTACACCTTC. Encoded protein: CASSPTGQGGYGYTF.

The chain joins TRBV25-1 to TRBJ2-6; D is possibly TRBD1 (7 bases). V lost 8 bases to trimming and J lost 0 bases, with 14 bases between them. Germline V CDR1 and CDR2: MGHDK, SYGVNS. CDR3 length: 16 residues. The CDR3 region is CASGGDRSSGANVLTF. In nucleotides, the CDR3 is TGTGCCAGCGGAGGGGACAGAAGCTCTGGGGCCAACGTCCTGACTTTC.

CDR3 in amino acids: CASSLDRVANYGYTF. In DNA, the CDR3 is TGCGCCAGCAGCTTGGACAGGGTGGCTAACTATGGCTACACCTTC. The chain carries TRBV5-1 and TRBJ1-2, with D maybe TRBD1 (6 bases). Germline CDR1 is SGHRS and CDR2 is YFSETQ. Trimming cost V 0 bases and J 0 bases, with 9 bases left between them. This CDR3 has 15 amino acids.

The chain is built from TRBV7-2 and TRBJ1-3; D is perhaps TRBD1 (6 bases). The V gene's germline CDR1 is SGHTA and CDR2 FQGNSA. Trimming took off 2 bases at V and 4 bases at J, with 9 bases between the two ends. The CDR3 length is 14 residues. CDR3 in amino acids: CASSLLGTGNTIYF. The DNA for the CDR3 is TGTGCCAGCAGCTTATTAGGGACAGGAAACACCATATATTTT.

V is TRBV11-2 and J is TRBJ2-7; 9 bases align to TRBD1. The junction had 7 bases not matched to a gene; V was cut back by 1 base and J by 3 bases. Germline V gives CDR1 SGHAT, CDR2 FQNNGV. The CDR3 consists of 16 residues. CDR3 DNA sequence: TGTGCCAGCAGCTTAGTGACAGGGGGTGCCGTCTACGAGCAGTACTTC. It yields the protein CASSLVTGGAVYEQYF.

This clone was counted once. The V and J genes are TRBV6-5 and TRBJ2-3; 9 nucleotides match TRBD1. In germline, CDR1 is MNHEY, CDR2 SVGAGI. Trimming took 5 bases from V and 2 from J; bases not matched to a gene: 5. The CDR3 is 15 amino acids. The CDR3 sequence is CASSRDRATTDTQYF. The CDR3 coding sequence is TGTGCCAGCAGTCGGGACAGGGCCACCACAGATACGCAGTATTTT.

The rearrangement uses TRBV7-8 and TRBJ1-1, with 9 bases matching TRBD1. The CDR3 extends over 13 amino acids. CDR1 is SGHVS, CDR2 FQNEAQ, per germline. V was clipped by 5 bases and J by 4 bases; unmatched bases: 2. The CDR3 DNA reads TGTGCCAGCAGCGTGACAGGGGGCACTGAAGCTTTCTTT. Translation: CASSVTGGTEAFF.